This record covers a single T cell receptor beta chain. This clonotype was counted ten times or more. The target of this receptor is not known. Qualities for individual bases were not recorded, and no much larger clone is one base off. The TCR beta CDR3 regions were amplified from RNA transcripts. A first-round RT-PCR of the TCR CDR3 used the HTBI primer set with the Qiagen OneStep RT-PCR kit. The libraries were constructed in a second round of multiplex PCR and then size-selected and purified. The libraries were sequenced on an Illumina HiSeq2000 using paired-end 100 bp reads. As for the authors' bioinformatics: SOAPnuke was used to process the raw data, throwing out any read that contained adapters or uncalled bases, had a mean Phred below 15, or lacked an exact constant-primer or identifier match. High-quality paired reads were merged using COPE v1.2.5, and each unique nucleotide sequence was defined as a clonotype. MiTCR v1.1 was used to align clonotypes to the IMGT TRBV, TRBD and TRBJ reference segments. The analysis included only V-J combinations with a frequency above 0.0001, which together covered approximately 99% of the repertoires. The TCS score was defined as the ratio of F50 (clonal expansion) to E x V (chaos), calculated using BLOSUM62-based TCRdist between CDR3 peptides within each V-J. Welch's t-statistics and random forest reduced fewer than 550 V-J features to roughly 13, which were used in a naive Bayes classifier (R e1071). The public reads were reanalyzed by TCRdb: fastp trimming at Q25, MiXCR alignment, in-frame beta chains only. Rows are combined by CDR3 protein, so each entry shows the most common genes and DNA. V and J calls and clone size were set by TCRdb, not the authors. Counted in this sample were about 260,000 distinct CDR3 sequences; over 15% of them appeared once. The ten largest clonotypes hold around 26% of the sample.

This sample is drawn from a study of T cells in Graves' hyperthyroidism and ophthalmopathy (dated by TCRdb to between 2019 and 2020). About the investigation overall: Peripheral blood was sampled at the time of initial diagnosis, prior to any treatment. To identify distinguishing TCR V-J signatures, a discovery cohort of 100 or so patients was used, comprising roughly 45 with Graves' ophthalmopathy and roughly 60 with stable Graves' hyperthyroidism. After blood sampling, hyperthyroidism patients were treated with methimazole at a starting dose of 30 mg daily, and ophthalmopathy patients were treated with high-dose intravenous methylprednisolone. The 100 discovery patients were randomly split 7:3 into training and test sets. The paper describes TCR Vbeta CDR3 sequencing of 140 or so peripheral blood samples, made up of some 40 ophthalmopathy patients, around 73 hyperthyroidism patients and around 17 progressor patients. Whether ophthalmopathy could be predicted prospectively was tested in an independent validation cohort made up of 18 hyperthyroidism patients plus 17 patients who later progressed to ophthalmopathy. Thyroid tissue and blood T-cell repertoires from roughly 6 Graves' hyperthyroidism patients were also compared in the study.

Ophthalmopathy patients had moderately to severely active disease, Clinical Activity Score of at least 3, NOSPECS grade of at least 4, and duration under 3 months. The study excluded patients with uncontrolled infections, other autoimmune diseases, pregnancy or lactation. Diagnoses relied on clinical symptoms, serum thyroxine and TRAb, thyroid ultrasound and orbital computed tomography. PBMCs were separated from 10 ml of fresh peripheral blood using Ficoll-Paque density gradient centrifugation. Total RNA was extracted with Trizol reagent, and quality was checked on an Agilent 2100 Bioanalyzer. What the authors observed across the whole study: No statistical method was used to set the sample size in advance, and investigators knew the group allocation. Blood samples also contained most of the expanded thyroid clonotypes (frequency above 0.001), which suggests that blood repertoires may reflect thyroid immune responses. A 13 V-J signature model separated ophthalmopathy from stable hyperthyroidism, with over 85% sensitivity and approximately 81% specificity in cross-validation and 80%/75% in testing. In validation, the model predicted progression to ophthalmopathy a median of roughly 6.2 months before onset, with roughly 70% sensitivity and 72.22% specificity.

The sample taken for sequencing was blood. This clonotype was obtained from a woman aged 18-29 years with Graves' ophthalmopathy.

The CDR3 reads as follows: CASSPPLLAGAQETQYF. The DNA is TGTGCCAGCAGCCCCCCTTTACTAGCGGGGGCCCAAGAGACCCAGTACTTC. This sequence uses TRBV9 and TRBJ2-5, with 11 central nucleotides matching TRBD2. Spanning cysteine to phenylalanine, the CDR3 consists of 17 amino acids. Only the CDR3 DNA is retained, 51 bases long and in frame from the first base. Based on the germline V gene, the CDR1 and CDR2 sequences are SGDLS and YYNGEE. V has 4 bases trimmed and J has 1 base trimmed; junction bases matching no gene number 9.